Given below is one T cell receptor beta chain in context. In the original analysis: Researchers report that nucleated cell counts were estimated from reference gene primer amplification. Measured with immunoSEQ multiplex PCR; TCRdb has only the in-frame clones, and not every one. That table supplies the V and J calls and clone size; D and trimming were determined from the DNA. The sample includes about 210,000 clones, around 81% of them seen just once. Germline V gene lookup returns CDR1 SGHRS and CDR2 YFSETQ. The CDR3 is 15 residues long. Trimming at V came to 0 bases and at J to 4 bases, leaving 4 bases not matched to a gene. This entry comes from a study of blood T cell repertoires in COVID-19. Study-wide background: Acute and convalescent COVID-19 samples came from the United States, Italy and Spain. PBMCs, B-cell-depleted T cells, or T cells provided the cDNA or gDNA that made up the material.

Material: peripheral blood. The TCR was taken from a woman aged 70-85 years with acute or convalescent COVID-19. The chain carries TRBV5-1 and TRBJ2-7, with 10 bases matching TRBD1. For the CDR3, the DNA is TGCGCCAGCAGCTTGGGGGCGGGACAGGGGTACGAGCAGTACTTC. This translates into CASSLGAGQGYEQYF. Variable domain in full (rest from reference TRBV5-1 and TRBJ2-7): KAGVTQTPRYLIKTRGQQVTLSCSPISGHRSVSWYQQTPGQGLQFLFEYFSETQRNKGNFPGRFSGRQFSNSRSEMNVSTLELGDSALYLCASSLGAGQGYEQYFGPGTRLTVT.